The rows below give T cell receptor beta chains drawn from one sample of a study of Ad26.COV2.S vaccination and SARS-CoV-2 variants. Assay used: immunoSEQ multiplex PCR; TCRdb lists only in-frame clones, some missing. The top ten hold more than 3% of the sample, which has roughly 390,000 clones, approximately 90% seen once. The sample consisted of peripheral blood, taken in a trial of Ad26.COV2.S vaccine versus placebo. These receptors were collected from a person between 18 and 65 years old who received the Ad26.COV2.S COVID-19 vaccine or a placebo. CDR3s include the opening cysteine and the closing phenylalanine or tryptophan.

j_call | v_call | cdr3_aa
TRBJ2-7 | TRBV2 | CASRGIPYEQYF
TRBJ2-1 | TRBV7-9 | CASSLLTGHVGGLF
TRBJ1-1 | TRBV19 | CASSNRQTEAFF
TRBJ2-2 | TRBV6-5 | CASSLGTETGELFF
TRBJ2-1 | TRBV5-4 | CASSFRTGNNEQFF
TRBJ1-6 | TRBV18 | CASSQSGQGPSVLRPLHF
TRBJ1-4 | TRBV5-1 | CASSLSSGTAVEKLFF
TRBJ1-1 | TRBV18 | CASSPRDREAFF
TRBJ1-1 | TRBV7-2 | CASRRTGNTEAFF
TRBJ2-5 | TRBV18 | CASSPLEGTETQYF
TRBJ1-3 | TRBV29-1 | CSVAGLVSGANTIYF
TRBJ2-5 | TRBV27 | CASATSAGETQYF
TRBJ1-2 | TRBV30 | CAWRGRRNNYGYTF
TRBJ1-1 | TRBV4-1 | CASSREWNTEAFF
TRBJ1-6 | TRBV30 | CARRGTRPGETNSPLHF
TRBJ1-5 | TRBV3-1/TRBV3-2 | CASSQGDGGDQPQHF
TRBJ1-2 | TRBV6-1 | CASSETGSYYGYTF
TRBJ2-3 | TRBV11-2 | CASSLGSGGGTDTQYF
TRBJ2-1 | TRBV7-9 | CASTLLNEQFF
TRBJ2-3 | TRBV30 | CARKTSGGALDTQYF
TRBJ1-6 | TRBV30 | CAWQAGANSPLHF
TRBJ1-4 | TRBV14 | CASSQVVGATNEKLFF
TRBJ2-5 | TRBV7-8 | CASSGRTAGYQETQYF
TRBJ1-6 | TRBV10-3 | CAISGQGDSPLHF
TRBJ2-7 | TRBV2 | CASSTLAGDPSYEQYF
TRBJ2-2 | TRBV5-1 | CASSFRPQAANTGELFF
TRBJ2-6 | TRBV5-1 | CASRPIVSGANVLTF
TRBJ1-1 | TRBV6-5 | CASSLVMNTEAFF
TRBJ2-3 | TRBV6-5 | CASSYASRVAQYF
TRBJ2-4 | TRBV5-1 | CASSFGRLVKNIQYF
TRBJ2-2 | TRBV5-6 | CASSLGDRRGTGELFF
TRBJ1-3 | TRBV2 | CASGSRSSGNTIYF
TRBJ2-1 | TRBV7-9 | CASSQMGNEQFF
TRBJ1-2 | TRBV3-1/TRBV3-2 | CASSQEGTGRGGYTF
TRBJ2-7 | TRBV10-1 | CASSDLGRFYEQYF